What follows is one T cell receptor (beta chain) and its context. What this receptor recognizes is not known. Base qualities are missing; no much larger clone stands one base away. V gives up 0 bases and J gives up 3 bases, and the segment between their germline ends measures 10 bases. CDR1 and CDR2 were assigned from the germline V gene (reference sequence) as LGHDT and YNNKEL. Its CDR3 holds 15 amino acids, cysteine through phenylalanine. The retained sequence is limited to the CDR3, 45 bases, with the frame set at the first base. A second Seattle source provided samples from volunteer blood donors who had recovered from COVID-19. Whole blood was collected in K2EDTA tubes by collaborating institutions according to the institutions' own protocols. For TCRbeta analysis, collaborator samples were shipped as frozen whole blood, as isolated PBMCs, or as DNA extracted from either sample type. The sample belongs to a study of blood T cell repertoires in COVID-19 (dated by TCRdb to 2019 to 2021). Background on the whole study: Samples covering the acute and convalescent phases of COVID-19 were provided by collaborators in the United States, Italy and Spain. The material from the prospective study consisted of cDNA or gDNA derived from T cells, B-cell-depleted T cells, or PBMCs. Subjects who had been exposed to COVID-19, were actively infected with it, or had recovered from it provided the deeply sampled blood TCRbeta repertoires that made up the dataset. A freely available public database, intended as a resource for researchers studying the immune response to SARS-CoV-2, is where the repertoires were released. The samples were drawn from the first 160 participants of the ongoing ImmuneRACE study and from 1,254 subjects provided by 6 global collaborators. Nearly every sample came with metadata listing a de-identified subject ID, COVID-19 status, age in years and sex. Where HLA class I and class II types were available, the types were taken from metadata supplied by the sample provider, not from assay-based typing. Study-wide findings and limitations: How much clinical and demographic metadata was included differed by source and by participant, and the metadata was provided uncurated.

TCRbeta CDR3 regions were amplified from genomic DNA by means of the immunoSEQ Assay, a bias-controlled multiplex PCR. Per the authors' processing: Nucleated cell counts per sample were estimated from amplification of reference gene primers within the assay. Sequence reads were collapsed and filtered to measure the absolute abundance of every unique TCRbeta CDR3 rearrangement. For each sample, productive Simpson clonality was calculated as the square root of Simpson's diversity index over productive rearrangements. What TCRdb holds here is the immuneACCESS table cut down to in-frame rearrangements. Part of the clones is not present; checked against another copy, under half of the missing clones reflect an unresolved V gene, and the others are unexplained. The V and J calls and the clone size are those of that table, but D and trimming were determined from the DNA. This sample holds roughly 130,000 clones; 84% were observed only once. The ten biggest clones cover around 13% of the sample.

The material sequenced was peripheral blood. The sequence links TRBV3-1 (or the pseudogene TRBV3-2) to TRBJ2-3; the D gene is not confidently resolved. The TCR comes from a woman in her twenties or thirties who had recovered from COVID-19. The CDR3: CASSQDLTPTDTQYF. The DNA sequence reads TGTGCCAGCAGCCAAGATTTGACACCGACAGATACGCAGTATTTT.